Described below is a single T cell receptor beta chain sequence and its context. What it binds is not known. The data were obtained in a study of T cell repertoires in cytomegalovirus infection. Study-wide context: From public TCR beta signatures came an indication of both CMV infection and matching HLA type. Study findings and constraints: Within the response measured ex vivo, HLA-C-restricted CMV-specific TCR beta clonotypes were dominant.

V lost 4 bases, J lost 0 bases, and 2 bases stayed unmatched. This CDR3 region has 15 residues. The V gene's germline CDR1 is ENHRY and CDR2 SYGVKD. One entry per CDR3 protein, called by TCRdb with MiXCR from the reads. The sample contains about 400,000 distinct CDR3 sequences, roughly 34% of which appear only once. The sequence came from a human donor in good health (CMV status not recorded). Some clones in this sample may be carry-over from other donors' samples. The starting material was cultured PBMCs, obtained from culture after CMV antigen stimulation. V and J are TRBV10-3 and TRBJ2-1, with TRBD2 matching 8 bases. The CDR3 nucleotides are TGTGCCATCAGTGTTGGGACTAGCTCCTACAATGAGCAGTTCTTC. It encodes CAISVGTSSYNEQFF.